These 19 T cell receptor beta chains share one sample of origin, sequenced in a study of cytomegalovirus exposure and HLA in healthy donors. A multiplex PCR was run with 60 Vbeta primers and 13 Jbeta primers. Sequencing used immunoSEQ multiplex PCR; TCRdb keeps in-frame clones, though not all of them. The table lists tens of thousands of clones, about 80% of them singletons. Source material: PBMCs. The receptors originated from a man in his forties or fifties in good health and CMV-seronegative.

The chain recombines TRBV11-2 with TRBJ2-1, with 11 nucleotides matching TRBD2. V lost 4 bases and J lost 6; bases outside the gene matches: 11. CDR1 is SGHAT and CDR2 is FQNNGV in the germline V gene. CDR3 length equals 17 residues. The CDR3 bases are TGTGCCAGCAGCTCCCTTAGCGGGGGGGGTTTCATCAATGAGCAGTTCTTC. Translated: CASSSLSGGGFINEQFF.

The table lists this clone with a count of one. Here the CDR3 reads CASSQDRETQYF. The CDR3 bases are TGCGCCAGCAGCCAAGACCGAGAGACCCAGTACTTC. The rearrangement uses TRBV4-1 and TRBJ2-5; D gene ambiguous. Trimming cost V 0 bases and J 4 bases, with 3 bases left between them. The CDR3 totals 12 residues. Germline V gene data show CDR1 as MGHRA and CDR2 as YSYEKL.

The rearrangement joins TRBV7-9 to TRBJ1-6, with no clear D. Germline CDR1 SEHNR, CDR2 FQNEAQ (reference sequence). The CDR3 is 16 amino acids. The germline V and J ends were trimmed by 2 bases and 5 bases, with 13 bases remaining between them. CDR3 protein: CASSLSWPENNSPLHF. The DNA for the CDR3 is TGTGCCAGCAGCTTAAGCTGGCCGGAGAATAATTCACCCCTCCACTTT. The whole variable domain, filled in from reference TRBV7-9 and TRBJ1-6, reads DTGVSQNPRHKITKRGQNVTFRCDPISEHNRLYWYRQTLGQGPEFLTYFQNEAQLEKSRLLSDRFSAERPKGSFSTLEIQRTEQGDSAMYLCASSLSWPENNSPLHFGNGTRLTVT.

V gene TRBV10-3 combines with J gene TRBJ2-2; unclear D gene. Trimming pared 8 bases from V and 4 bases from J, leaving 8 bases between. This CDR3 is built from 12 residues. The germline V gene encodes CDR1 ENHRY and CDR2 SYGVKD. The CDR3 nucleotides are TGTGCCATCTCTGCCGGCACCGGGGAGCTGTTTTTT. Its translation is CAISAGTGELFF.

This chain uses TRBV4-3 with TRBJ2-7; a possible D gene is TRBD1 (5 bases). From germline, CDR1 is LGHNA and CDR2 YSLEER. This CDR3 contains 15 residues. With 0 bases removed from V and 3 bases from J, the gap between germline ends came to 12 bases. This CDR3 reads CASSQDPAGFYEQYF. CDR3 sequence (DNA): TGCGCCAGCAGCCAAGATCCGGCAGGGTTCTACGAGCAGTACTTC.

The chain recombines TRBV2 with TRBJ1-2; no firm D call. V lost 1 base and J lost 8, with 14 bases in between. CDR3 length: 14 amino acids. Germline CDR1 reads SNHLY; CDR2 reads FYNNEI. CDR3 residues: CASSEESVVEGYTF. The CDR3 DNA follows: TGTGCCAGCAGTGAAGAGTCAGTGGTGGAGGGCTACACCTTC.

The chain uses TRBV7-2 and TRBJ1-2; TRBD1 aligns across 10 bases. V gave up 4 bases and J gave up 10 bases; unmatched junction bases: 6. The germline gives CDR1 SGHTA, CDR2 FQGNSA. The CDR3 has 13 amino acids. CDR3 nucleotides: TGTGCCAGCAGCTCAGACAGGGGGCTGGTCTACACCTTC. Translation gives CASSSDRGLVYTF.

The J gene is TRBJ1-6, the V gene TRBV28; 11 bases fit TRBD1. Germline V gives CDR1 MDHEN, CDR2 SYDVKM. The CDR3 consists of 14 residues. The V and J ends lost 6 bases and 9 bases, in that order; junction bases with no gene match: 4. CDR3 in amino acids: CASSPGQGGSPLHF. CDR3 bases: TGTGCCAGCAGCCCGGGACAGGGGGGTTCACCCCTCCACTTT.

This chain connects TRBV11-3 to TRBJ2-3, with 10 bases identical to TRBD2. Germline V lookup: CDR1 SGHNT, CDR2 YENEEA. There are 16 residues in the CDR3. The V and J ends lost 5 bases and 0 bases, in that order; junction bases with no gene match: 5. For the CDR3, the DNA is TGTGCCAGCAGCACCGGGACTAGCGTTAGCACAGATACGCAGTATTTT. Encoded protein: CASSTGTSVSTDTQYF.

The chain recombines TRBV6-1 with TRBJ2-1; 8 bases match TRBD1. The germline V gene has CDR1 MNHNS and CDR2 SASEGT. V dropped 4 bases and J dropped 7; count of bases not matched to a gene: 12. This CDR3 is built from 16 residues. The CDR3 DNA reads TGTGCCAGCAGTGCTTCTTTTGGGACAGGCCTTAATGAGCAGTTCTTC. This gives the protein CASSASFGTGLNEQFF.

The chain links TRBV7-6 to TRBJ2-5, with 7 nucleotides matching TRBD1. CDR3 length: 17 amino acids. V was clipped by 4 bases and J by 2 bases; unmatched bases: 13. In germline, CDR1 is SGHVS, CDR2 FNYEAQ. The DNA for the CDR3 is TGTGCCAGCAGCTCCAACCGACAGGGTCCACAGCAAGAGACCCAGTACTTC. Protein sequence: CASSSNRQGPQQETQYF.

For the CDR3, the DNA is TGTGCCAGCAGCTCGACACAGGGGGCGTCTTCTGGAAACACCATATATTTT. Protein product: CASSSTQGASSGNTIYF. V usage is TRBV11-2 and J usage is TRBJ1-3, with TRBD1 matching over 9 bases. The junction had 8 bases not matched to a gene; V was cut back by 4 bases and J by 1 base. The CDR3 spans 17 residues. CDR1 and CDR2 (germline): SGHAT, FQNNGV.

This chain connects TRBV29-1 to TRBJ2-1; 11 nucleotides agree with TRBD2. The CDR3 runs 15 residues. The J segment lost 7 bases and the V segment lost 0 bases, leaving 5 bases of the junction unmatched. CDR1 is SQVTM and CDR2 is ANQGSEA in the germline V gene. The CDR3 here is CSVEELAGGLNEQFF. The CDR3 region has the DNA TGCAGCGTTGAAGAGCTAGCGGGGGGCCTAAATGAGCAGTTCTTC.

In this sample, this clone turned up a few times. The DNA of the CDR3 is TGCGCCAGCAGCCAAGAACGAGCGGGGGCCTGGTACAATGAGCAGTTCTTC. It codes for CASSQERAGAWYNEQFF. V and J are TRBV4-3 and TRBJ2-1; 8 positions match TRBD2. This CDR3 contains 17 residues. Germline lookup yields CDR1 LGHNA and CDR2 YSLEER. V lost 0 bases and J lost 4; bases outside the gene matches: 8.

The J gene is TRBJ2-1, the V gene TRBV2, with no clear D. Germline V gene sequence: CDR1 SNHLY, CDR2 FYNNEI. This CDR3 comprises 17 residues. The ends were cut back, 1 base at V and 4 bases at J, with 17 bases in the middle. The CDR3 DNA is TGTGCCAGCAGTGAAGTTCCCATGTCTGGGCGTTACAATGAGCAGTTCTTC. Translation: CASSEVPMSGRYNEQFF.

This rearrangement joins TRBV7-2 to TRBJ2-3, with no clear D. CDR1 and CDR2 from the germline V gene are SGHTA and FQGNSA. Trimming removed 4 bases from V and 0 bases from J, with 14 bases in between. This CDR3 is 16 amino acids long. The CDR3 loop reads CASSSSPVMSTDTQYF. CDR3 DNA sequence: TGTGCCAGCAGCTCGAGCCCCGTGATGAGCACAGATACGCAGTATTTT.

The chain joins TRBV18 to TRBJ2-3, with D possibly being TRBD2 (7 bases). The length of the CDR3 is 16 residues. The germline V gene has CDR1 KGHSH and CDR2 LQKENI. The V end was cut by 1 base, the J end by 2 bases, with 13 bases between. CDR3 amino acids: CASSPRVAGATDTQYF. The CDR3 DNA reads TGTGCCAGCTCACCACGGGTGGCGGGGGCCACAGATACGCAGTATTTT.

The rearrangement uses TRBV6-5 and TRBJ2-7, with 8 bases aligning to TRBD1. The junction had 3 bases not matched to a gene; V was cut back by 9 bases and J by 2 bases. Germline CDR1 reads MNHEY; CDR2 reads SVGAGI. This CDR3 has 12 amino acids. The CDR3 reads CASAGGPYEQYF. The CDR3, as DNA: TGTGCCAGTGCAGGGGGCCCCTACGAGCAGTACTTC.

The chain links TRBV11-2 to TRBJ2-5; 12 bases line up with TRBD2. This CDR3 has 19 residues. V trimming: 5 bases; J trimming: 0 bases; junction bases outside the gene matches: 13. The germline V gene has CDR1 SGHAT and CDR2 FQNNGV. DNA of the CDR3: TGTGCCAGCAGCCGCCCCAGGGCTAGCGGGGGGGATTACCAAGAGACCCAGTACTTC. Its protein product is CASSRPRASGGDYQETQYF.